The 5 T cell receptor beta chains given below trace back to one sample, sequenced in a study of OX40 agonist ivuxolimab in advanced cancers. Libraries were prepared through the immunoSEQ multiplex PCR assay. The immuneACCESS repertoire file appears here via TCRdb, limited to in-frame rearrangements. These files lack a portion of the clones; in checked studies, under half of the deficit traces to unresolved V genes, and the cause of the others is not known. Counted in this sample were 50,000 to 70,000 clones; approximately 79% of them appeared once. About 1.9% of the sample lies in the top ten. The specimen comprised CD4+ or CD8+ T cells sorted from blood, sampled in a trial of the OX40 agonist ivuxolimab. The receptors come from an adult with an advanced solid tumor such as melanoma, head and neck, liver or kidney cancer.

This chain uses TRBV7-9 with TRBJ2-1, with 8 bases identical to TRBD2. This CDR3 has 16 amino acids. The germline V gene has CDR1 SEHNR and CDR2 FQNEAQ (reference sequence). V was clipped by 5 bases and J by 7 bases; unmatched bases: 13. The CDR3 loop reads CASSPVPGRGGNEQFF. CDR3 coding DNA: TGTGCCAGCAGCCCCGTCCCCGGGAGGGGGGGGAATGAGCAGTTCTTC. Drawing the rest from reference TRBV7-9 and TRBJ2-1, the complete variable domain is DTGVSQNPRHKITKRGQNVTFRCDPISEHNRLYWYRQTLGQGPEFLTYFQNEAQLEKSRLLSDRFSAERPKGSFSTLEIQRTEQGDSAMYLCASSPVPGRGGNEQFFGPGTRLTVL.

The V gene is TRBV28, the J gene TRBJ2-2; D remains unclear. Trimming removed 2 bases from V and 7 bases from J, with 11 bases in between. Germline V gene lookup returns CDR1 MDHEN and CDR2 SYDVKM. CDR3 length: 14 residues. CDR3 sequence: CASSLRPRDGELFF. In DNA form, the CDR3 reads TGTGCCAGCAGTTTAAGACCTCGAGACGGGGAGCTGTTTTTT.

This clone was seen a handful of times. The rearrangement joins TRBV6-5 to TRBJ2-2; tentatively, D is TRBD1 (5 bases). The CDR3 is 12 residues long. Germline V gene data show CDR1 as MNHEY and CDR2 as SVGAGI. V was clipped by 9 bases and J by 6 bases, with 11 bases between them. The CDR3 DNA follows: TGTGCCAGTGGGGCGCCCGCCGGGGAGCTGTTTTTT. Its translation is CASGAPAGELFF.

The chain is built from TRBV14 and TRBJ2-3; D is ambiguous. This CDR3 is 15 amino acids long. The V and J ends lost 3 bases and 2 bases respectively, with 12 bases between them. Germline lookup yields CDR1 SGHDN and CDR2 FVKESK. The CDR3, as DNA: TGTGCCAGCAGCCACAACAGAGTGAACACAGATACGCAGTATTTT. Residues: CASSHNRVNTDTQYF.

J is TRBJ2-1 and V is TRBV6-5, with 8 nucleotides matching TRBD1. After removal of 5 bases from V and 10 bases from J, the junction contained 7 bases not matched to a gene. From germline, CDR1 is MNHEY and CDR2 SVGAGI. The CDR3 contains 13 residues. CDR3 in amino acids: CASSTPDRVEQFF. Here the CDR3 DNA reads TGTGCCAGCAGTACCCCGGACAGGGTGGAGCAGTTCTTC.